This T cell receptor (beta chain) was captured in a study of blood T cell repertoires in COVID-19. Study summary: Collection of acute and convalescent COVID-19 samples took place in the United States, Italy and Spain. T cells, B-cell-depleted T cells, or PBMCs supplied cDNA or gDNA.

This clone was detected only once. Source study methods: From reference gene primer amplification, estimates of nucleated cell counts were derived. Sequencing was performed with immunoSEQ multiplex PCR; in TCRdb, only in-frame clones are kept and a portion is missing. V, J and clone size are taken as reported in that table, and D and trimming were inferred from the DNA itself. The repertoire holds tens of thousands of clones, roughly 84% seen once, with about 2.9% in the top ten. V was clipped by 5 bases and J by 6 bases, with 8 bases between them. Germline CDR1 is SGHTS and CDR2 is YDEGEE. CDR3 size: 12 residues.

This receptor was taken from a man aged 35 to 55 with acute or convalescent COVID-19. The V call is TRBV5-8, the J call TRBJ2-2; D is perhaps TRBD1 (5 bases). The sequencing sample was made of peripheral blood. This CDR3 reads CASRRGPGELFF. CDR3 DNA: TGTGCCAGCAGAAGGGGCCCCGGGGAGCTGTTTTTT.